This passage covers 21 T cell receptor beta chains from one sample sequenced in a study of T cell repertoires in cytomegalovirus infection. Which antigens these TCRs recognize remains unknown. Each CDR3 protein gets one entry after TCRdb re-called the reads with MiXCR. The repertoire holds about 570,000 distinct CDR3 sequences, with over 35% as singletons. Sequenced material: cultured PBMCs, taken from culture after CMV antigen stimulation. The receptors derive from a human donor in good health (CMV status not recorded). Some clones in this sample may be carry-over from other donors' samples.

The chain has TRBV5-1 and TRBJ2-3; no definite D call. This CDR3 contains 13 residues. The germline V and J ends were trimmed by 0 bases and 4 bases, with 6 bases remaining between them. The germline V gene has CDR1 SGHRS and CDR2 YFSETQ. The CDR3 nucleotides read TGCGCCAGCAGCTTGGAAGTAGCAGATACGCAGTATTTT. Its protein is CASSLEVADTQYF.

The chain couples TRBV7-2 to TRBJ1-1; D not certain. The length of the CDR3 is 10 residues. V lost 6 bases, J lost 11 bases, and 10 bases lay in between. Germline V gene data show CDR1 as SGHTA and CDR2 as FQGNSA. As DNA, the CDR3 is TGTGCCAGCAGTCGAATGATGGCTTTCTTT. Its translation: CASSRMMAFF.

This clonotype was counted ten times or more. The chain combines TRBV7-2 with TRBJ2-3, with TRBD1 as a possible D gene (5 bases). Germline V gene lookup returns CDR1 SGHTA and CDR2 FQGNSA. The CDR3 is 14 residues long. Trimming shortened V by 4 bases and J by 3 bases, and 11 bases separated the two germline ends. Written as DNA, the CDR3 is TGTGCCAGCAGCTCCAGGACAACAACAGATACGCAGTATTTT. Protein sequence: CASSSRTTTDTQYF.

The chain recombines TRBV7-2 with TRBJ2-1; D unresolved. CDR3 size: 13 residues. V lost 4 bases and J lost 8, with 12 bases in between. The germline V gene has CDR1 SGHTA and CDR2 FQGNSA. This CDR3 is CASSSRLVYEQFF. The CDR3 coding sequence is TGTGCCAGCAGCTCTCGGCTGGTCTATGAGCAGTTCTTC.

The chain joins TRBV12-3 or TRBV12-4 to TRBJ1-5; the D is unclear. The V end was cut by 3 bases, the J end by 2 bases, with 8 bases between. This CDR3 contains 14 residues. DNA of the CDR3: TGTGCCAGCAGTTTCCGGTCTCGCAATCAGCCCCAGCATTTT. This translates into CASSFRSRNQPQHF.

The chain couples TRBV27 to TRBJ2-5; 11 nucleotides align to TRBD2. V shed 6 bases and J 6 bases; nucleotides not matched to a gene: 9. This CDR3 region has 15 residues. Germline V gene data show CDR1 as MNHEY and CDR2 as SMNVEV (reference sequence). Here the CDR3 DNA reads TGTGCCAGCAGATCCATAGCGGGGGGGCAGAAGACCCAGTACTTC. Translation: CASRSIAGGQKTQYF.

This clonotype appeared a few times. This sequence joins TRBV19 and TRBJ2-7; 8 nucleotides align to TRBD2. V lost 1 base, J lost 2 bases, and 1 base stayed unmatched. Germline V gives CDR1 LNHDA, CDR2 SQIVND (reference sequence). The CDR3 has 14 residues. This chain's CDR3 is CASSIVAGPYEQYF. In DNA form, the CDR3 reads TGTGCCAGTAGTATAGTAGCGGGGCCCTACGAGCAGTACTTC. Drawing the rest from reference TRBV19 and TRBJ2-7, the complete variable domain is DGGITQSPKYLFRKEGQNVTLSCEQNLNHDAMYWYRQDPGQGLRLIYYSQIVNDFQKGDIAEGYSVSREKKESFPLTVTSAQKNPTAFYLCASSIVAGPYEQYFGPGTRLTVT.

The V and J genes are TRBV2 and TRBJ2-7; D is unresolved. The CDR3 spans 13 residues. Germline lookup yields CDR1 SNHLY and CDR2 FYNNEI. The germline V and J ends were trimmed by 2 bases and 2 bases, with 7 bases remaining between them. CDR3 loop: CASSEMLAYEQYF. The DNA for the CDR3 is TGTGCCAGCAGTGAAATGTTAGCCTACGAGCAGTACTTC.

This clonotype was recorded a few times. The V call is TRBV6-1, the J call TRBJ1-4; unclear D gene. V was trimmed by 8 bases and J by 5 bases, leaving 18 bases between them. CDR3 size: 15 residues. Germline CDR1 is MNHNS and CDR2 is SASEGT. The CDR3, as DNA: TGTGCCAGCGGGAGAGGTGGAGGAGGAAATGAAAAACTGTTTTTT. It encodes CASGRGGGGNEKLFF.

CDR3 bases: TGTGCCACAGGTGTCTCCTATAATTCACCCCTCCACTTT. Amino acid sequence: CATGVSYNSPLHF. The chain couples TRBV7-2 to TRBJ1-6, with no clear D. Trimming shortened V by 10 bases and J by 0 bases, and 7 bases separated the two germline ends. From germline, CDR1 is SGHTA and CDR2 FQGNSA. The CDR3 has 13 amino acids.

This clonotype was counted many times. V gene TRBV7-8 combines with J gene TRBJ2-7, with D hard to call. This CDR3 has 13 amino acids. Trimming shortened V by 1 base and J by 2 bases, and 6 bases separated the two germline ends. Per germline, CDR1 SGHVS and CDR2 FQNEAQ. DNA of the CDR3: TGTGCCAGCAGCTTAGGGGGAACCTACGAGCAGTACTTC. Translated: CASSLGGTYEQYF.

This chain joins TRBV6-1 and TRBJ1-1; D is ambiguous. The V and J ends lost 2 bases and 5 bases respectively, with 6 bases between them. This CDR3 is built from 12 residues. Germline CDR1 and CDR2: MNHNS and SASEGT. Here the CDR3 reads CASSEPGTEAFF. The CDR3 DNA is TGTGCCAGCAGTGAACCGGGGACTGAAGCTTTCTTT.

The rearrangement uses TRBV6-6 and TRBJ2-5, with TRBD1 matching 8 bases. This CDR3 region has 15 residues. From germline, CDR1 is MNHNY and CDR2 SVGAGI (reference sequence). With V trimmed by 5 bases and J by 3 bases, 8 bases remained unmatched. As DNA, the CDR3 is TGTGCCAGCAGTGGACAGGGAGGCAATGAAGAGACCCAGTACTTC. It codes for CASSGQGGNEETQYF.

This chain links TRBV7-6 with TRBJ1-5; D gene uncertain. The CDR3 is made up of 15 amino acids. Trimming stripped 1 base from V and 0 bases from J, with 7 bases between. Germline assignment: CDR1 SGHVS and CDR2 FNYEAQ. CDR3 coding DNA: TGTGCCAGCAGCTTAGGAGCAAATAGCAATCAGCCCCAGCATTTT. Translation: CASSLGANSNQPQHF.

The sample holds many counts of this clonotype. The V gene is TRBV7-2, the J gene TRBJ2-6; D gene ambiguous. The CDR3 contains 14 residues. Germline V gene data show CDR1 as SGHTA and CDR2 as FQGNSA. With 1 base removed from V and 2 bases from J, the gap between germline ends came to 3 bases. The CDR3 protein is CASSLGAGANVLTF. The CDR3 DNA reads TGTGCCAGCAGCTTAGGAGCTGGGGCCAACGTCCTGACTTTC.

J is TRBJ2-1 and V is TRBV7-8; D possibly corresponds to TRBD1 (5 bases). This CDR3 contains 16 residues. V was shortened by 1 base and J by 2 bases, with 12 bases between the two germline ends. The germline V gene has CDR1 SGHVS and CDR2 FQNEAQ. CDR3 nucleotide sequence: TGTGCCAGCAGCTTAGTCGGCAGGGCCACCTACAATGAGCAGTTCTTC. This gives the protein CASSLVGRATYNEQFF.

This clonotype has only a few counts. The CDR3 DNA reads TGTGCCAGCAGTGAATTGGGGAAAGGACAAGAGACCCAGTACTTC. Protein sequence: CASSELGKGQETQYF. The chain employs TRBV6-1 and TRBJ2-5; D is ambiguous. Trimming pared 2 bases from V and 2 bases from J, leaving 12 bases between. The CDR3 has 15 amino acids. Germline values: CDR1 MNHNS, CDR2 SASEGT.

V usage is TRBV20-1 and J usage is TRBJ2-1; the match to TRBD2 covers 9 bases. The CDR3 is 14 residues long. V dropped 1 base and J dropped 7; count of bases not matched to a gene: 5. Germline V gives CDR1 DFQATT, CDR2 SNEGSKA (reference sequence). This CDR3 is CSARGSGSKNEQFF. The DNA for the CDR3 is TGCAGTGCTAGAGGTAGCGGGAGTAAAAATGAGCAGTTCTTC.

This rearrangement joins TRBV5-1 to TRBJ2-1; TRBD2 agrees at 7 bases. The CDR3 is 16 amino acids. CDR1 is SGHRS and CDR2 is YFSETQ in the germline V gene. V dropped 6 bases and J dropped 2; count of bases not matched to a gene: 11. The CDR3 nucleotides read TGCGCCAGCAAAACCACCCCGGCGGGGGCCTACAATGAGCAGTTCTTC. Its translation: CASKTTPAGAYNEQFF.

J is TRBJ1-5 and V is TRBV10-2; TRBD1 might be the D (5 bases). The CDR3 covers 16 residues. Per the germline V gene, CDR1 is WSHSY and CDR2 is SAAADI. Trimming took 3 bases from V and 1 from J, leaving 13 bases between them. DNA of the CDR3: TGCGCCAGCAGTGACAGGGTAGGATTAAGCAATCAGCCCCAGCATTTT. Translated, it gives CASSDRVGLSNQPQHF.

The V call is TRBV12-3 or TRBV12-4, the J call TRBJ2-3; TRBD2 matches 10 bases. V was pared by 5 bases and J by 5 bases, with 7 bases of the junction left unmatched. The CDR3 extends over 15 amino acids. In DNA form, the CDR3 reads TGTGCCAGCAGTCCAGCGGGAGGGCCCCAAGATACGCAGTATTTT. Protein sequence: CASSPAGGPQDTQYF.